Sequencing of this T cell receptor beta chain was carried out in a study of blood T cell repertoires in COVID-19. In the study overall: The United States, Italy and Spain supplied acute and convalescent COVID-19 samples.

CDR1 and CDR2 from the germline V gene are SGDLS and YYNGEE. Trimming stripped 0 bases from V and 2 bases from J, with 15 bases between. The CDR3 loop spans 17 amino acids. Per the original data handling: Nucleated cell counts were estimated from reference gene primer amplification. Produced via immunoSEQ multiplex PCR; TCRdb's table is partial and in-frame only. The DNA gave D and trimming, while V, J and clone size come from that table. The data contain fewer than 90,000 clones, roughly nine tenths of them singletons. V and J are TRBV9 and TRBJ2-1; D is undetermined. The material sequenced was peripheral blood. This TCR derives from a man between 65 and 85 years old with active COVID-19. The CDR3 sequence: CASSVGPERPPYNEQFF. The DNA for the CDR3 is TGTGCCAGCAGCGTAGGACCGGAGCGCCCCCCCTACAATGAGCAGTTCTTC.